The 15 T cell receptor beta chains given below trace back to one sample, sequenced in a study of T cell changes during pregnancy in multiple sclerosis. The method was immunoSEQ multiplex PCR; TCRdb's version includes in-frame clones alone and lacks a portion of them. Found here are about 70,000 clones, approximately 92% of them singletons; the top ten hold approximately 2.1%. The source was peripheral blood, collected in the second trimester of pregnancy. These receptors were taken from a female donor in good health, enrolled as a control in a pregnancy study.

The gene calls are TRBV10-3 and TRBJ1-1; the D gene is possibly TRBD1 (6 bases). This CDR3 region has 13 residues. Trimming left V 4 bases short and J 10 bases short, with 16 bases between. CDR1 and CDR2 from the germline V gene are ENHRY and SYGVKD. CDR3 amino acids: CAISGTGMIGAFF. The DNA of the CDR3 is TGTGCCATCAGTGGAACAGGGATGATCGGAGCTTTCTTT.

The gene calls are TRBV7-9 and TRBJ2-3, with D hard to call. The CDR3 spans 13 residues. V was shortened by 5 bases and J by 1 base, with 7 bases between the two germline ends. Germline-derived CDR1 and CDR2 are SEHNR and FQNEAQ (reference sequence). CDR3 sequence: CASSPVGTDTQYF. For the CDR3, the DNA is TGTGCCAGCAGCCCCGTAGGCACAGATACGCAGTATTTT.

V and J are TRBV9 and TRBJ1-2; TRBD1 might be the D (5 bases). The CDR3 runs 13 residues. Germline V gene data show CDR1 as SGDLS and CDR2 as YYNGEE. V was clipped by 5 bases and J by 5 bases, with 13 bases between them. The DNA for the CDR3 is TGTGCCAGCAGGGGGGGAAGTCGATATGGCTACACCTTC. Translation: CASRGGSRYGYTF.

In nucleotides, the CDR3 is TGTGCCAGCAGCGTAGAAGCGGGGAGATACAATGAGCAGTTCTTC. Protein product: CASSVEAGRYNEQFF. The chain combines TRBV9 with TRBJ2-1; TRBD2 matches at 7 bases. The CDR3 is 15 residues long. V gave up 0 bases and J gave up 4 bases; unmatched junction bases: 4. In germline, CDR1 is SGDLS, CDR2 YYNGEE.

The chain recombines TRBV14 with TRBJ1-1; D remains ambiguous. The CDR3 extends over 15 amino acids. Trimming removed 0 bases at V and 0 bases at J, with 8 bases between. Germline V CDR1 and CDR2: SGHDN, FVKESK. The DNA for the CDR3 is TGTGCCAGCAGCCAAGATCTCTACGTGAACACTGAAGCTTTCTTT. This encodes CASSQDLYVNTEAFF.

The chain joins TRBV29-1 to TRBJ1-5, with D hard to call. The CDR3 is 14 amino acids. Trimming stripped 4 bases from V and 4 bases from J, with 14 bases between. Germline loops: CDR1 SQVTM, CDR2 ANQGSEA. The CDR3 protein is CSVVTGRTNQPQHF. CDR3 DNA sequence: TGCAGCGTTGTCACGGGCAGGACTAATCAGCCCCAGCATTTT.

The chain has TRBV7-2 and TRBJ2-7; 9 bases are a match to TRBD2. The CDR3 is 14 amino acids. Germline loops: CDR1 SGHTA, CDR2 FQGNSA. V was pared by 5 bases and J by 2 bases, with 4 bases of the junction left unmatched. The CDR3 spells CASSLGLAAYEQYF. As DNA, the CDR3 is TGTGCCAGCAGCCTGGGACTAGCCGCCTACGAGCAGTACTTC.

This chain joins TRBV9 and TRBJ2-7; TRBD2 agrees at 15 bases. The germline V gene has CDR1 SGDLS and CDR2 YYNGEE. Trimming took 3 bases from V and 10 from J; bases not matched to a gene: 8. CDR3 length: 15 residues. The DNA for the CDR3 is TGTGCCAGCAGCGCCGCTCGGACTAGCGGGGGGGCCCAGTACTTC. This translates into CASSAARTSGGAQYF. Full variable domain (remainder filled in from reference TRBV9 and TRBJ2-7): DSGVTQTPKHLITATGQRVTLRCSPRSGDLSVYWYQQSLDQGLQFLIQYYNGEERAKGNILERFSAQQFPDLHSELNLSSLELGDSALYFCASSAARTSGGAQYFGPGTRLTVT.

V usage is TRBV6-1 and J usage is TRBJ1-3, with TRBD1 matching 8 bases. Germline trimming cut 4 bases from V and 3 bases from J; bases unmatched to any gene: 5. The germline V gene encodes CDR1 MNHNS and CDR2 SASEGT. CDR3 length equals 15 residues. The CDR3 sequence is CASSADRAFGNTIYF. CDR3 nucleotides: TGTGCCAGCAGTGCGGACAGGGCTTTTGGAAACACCATATATTTT.

This chain connects TRBV4-3 to TRBJ2-2; maybe TRBD2 (6 bases). V lost 0 bases, J lost 8 bases, and 13 bases lay in between. The CDR3 runs 15 residues. Looked up from germline, CDR1 is LGHNA and CDR2 is YSLEER. CDR3: CASSQDGAGRGELFF. The CDR3 region has the DNA TGCGCCAGCAGCCAAGATGGGGCGGGGAGGGGGGAGCTGTTTTTT.

The chain uses TRBV6-6 and TRBJ2-5, with TRBD1 matching 8 bases. The CDR3 totals 16 residues. The V segment lost 6 bases and the J segment 1 base; nucleotides outside the gene matches: 10. The V gene's germline CDR1 is MNHNY and CDR2 SVGAGI (reference sequence). The CDR3 loop reads CASRYSGTGVQETQYF. The CDR3 DNA is TGTGCCAGCAGATATTCCGGGACAGGTGTCCAAGAGACCCAGTACTTC.

This chain uses TRBV30 with TRBJ2-1, with a possible D match to TRBD2 (6 bases). Germline lookup yields CDR1 GTSNPN and CDR2 SVGIG (reference sequence). The CDR3 extends over 15 amino acids. Trimming took off 3 bases at V and 8 bases at J, with 20 bases between the two ends. CDR3 DNA sequence: TGTGCCTGGAGATCCCCCCAGACTAGTCTCCATGAGCAGTTCTTC. It specifies CAWRSPQTSLHEQFF.

V and J are TRBV7-3 and TRBJ1-1; TRBD1 might be the D (6 bases). This CDR3 contains 16 residues. From germline, CDR1 is SGHTA and CDR2 FQGTGA. Trimming shortened V by 5 bases and J by 2 bases, and 18 bases separated the two germline ends. CDR3: CASSPRTAGTNTEAFF. CDR3 bases: TGTGCCAGCAGCCCACGCACCGCCGGGACAAACACTGAAGCTTTCTTT.

This rearrangement joins TRBV7-9 to TRBJ1-5; 10 bases align to TRBD1. V lost 5 bases to trimming and J lost 2 bases; unmatched junction nucleotides: 9. Germline-derived CDR1 and CDR2 are SEHNR and FQNEAQ (reference sequence). There are 17 residues in the CDR3. The CDR3 DNA sequence: TGTGCCAGCAGCCCCGGGACAGGGGATAATCGCAATCAGCCCCAGCATTTT. Translated: CASSPGTGDNRNQPQHF.

This clone occurred once. Additional DNA sequences in this sample encode the identical CDR3. The chain has TRBV6-6 and TRBJ1-5; 8 bases align to TRBD1. The CDR3 length is 15 residues. Germline V gene sequence: CDR1 MNHNY, CDR2 SVGAGI (reference sequence). The ends lost 6 bases at V and 2 bases at J; junction bases unmatched: 6. CDR3 nucleotide sequence: TGTGCCAGCAGGACTACGACAGGGGGCAATCAGCCCCAGCATTTT. As protein: CASRTTTGGNQPQHF.